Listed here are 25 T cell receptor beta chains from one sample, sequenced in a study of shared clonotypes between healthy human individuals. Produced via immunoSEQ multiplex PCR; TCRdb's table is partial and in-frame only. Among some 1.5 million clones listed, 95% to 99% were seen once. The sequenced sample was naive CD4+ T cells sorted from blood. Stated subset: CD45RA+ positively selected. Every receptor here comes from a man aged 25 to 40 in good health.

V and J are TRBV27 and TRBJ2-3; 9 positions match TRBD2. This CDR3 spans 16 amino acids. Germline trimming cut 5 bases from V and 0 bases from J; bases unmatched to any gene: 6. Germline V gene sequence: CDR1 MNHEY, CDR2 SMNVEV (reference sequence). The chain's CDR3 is CASSLAGSSSTDTQYF. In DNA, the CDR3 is TGTGCCAGCAGTCTAGCGGGGTCGTCTAGCACAGATACGCAGTATTTT.

The CDR3 sequence is CASSLTSGYSTDTQYF. CDR3 DNA: TGTGCCAGCAGCCTGACTAGCGGGTATAGCACAGATACGCAGTATTTT. The J gene is TRBJ2-3, the V gene TRBV7-6; 10 positions agree with TRBD2. Germline lookup yields CDR1 SGHVS and CDR2 FNYEAQ. The V segment lost 5 bases and the J segment 0 bases; nucleotides outside the gene matches: 5. This CDR3 contains 16 residues.

The CDR3 nucleotides read TGTGCCAGCAGGCCAGGGACAGGCACAGATACGCAGTATTTT. It is translated as CASRPGTGTDTQYF. The rearrangement uses TRBV6-6 and TRBJ2-3; 7 nucleotides align to TRBD1. Trimming took 6 bases from V and 1 from J; bases not matched to a gene: 4. Germline V CDR1 and CDR2: MNHNY, SVGAGI (reference sequence). The CDR3 spans 14 residues.

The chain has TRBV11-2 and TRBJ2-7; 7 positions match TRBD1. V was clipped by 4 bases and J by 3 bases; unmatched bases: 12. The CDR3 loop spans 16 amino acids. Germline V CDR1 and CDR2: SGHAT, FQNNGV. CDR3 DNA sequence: TGTGCCAGCAGCTCTCTCAGGGGGACGGAACTCTACGAGCAGTACTTC. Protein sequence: CASSSLRGTELYEQYF.

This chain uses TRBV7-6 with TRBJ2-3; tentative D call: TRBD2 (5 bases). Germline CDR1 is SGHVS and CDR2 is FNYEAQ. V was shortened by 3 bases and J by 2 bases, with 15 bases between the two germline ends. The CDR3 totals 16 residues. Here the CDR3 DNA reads TGTGCCAGCAGCTTTAAGGTGGGAGCGGACACAGATACGCAGTATTTT. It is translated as CASSFKVGADTDTQYF.

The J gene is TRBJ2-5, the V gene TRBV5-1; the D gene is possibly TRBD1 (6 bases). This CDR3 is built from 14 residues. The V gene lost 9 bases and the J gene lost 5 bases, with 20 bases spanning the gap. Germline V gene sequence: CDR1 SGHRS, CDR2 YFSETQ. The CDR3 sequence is CATTQGQPGETQYF. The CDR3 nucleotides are TGCGCCACAACCCAGGGGCAACCTGGGGAGACCCAGTACTTC.

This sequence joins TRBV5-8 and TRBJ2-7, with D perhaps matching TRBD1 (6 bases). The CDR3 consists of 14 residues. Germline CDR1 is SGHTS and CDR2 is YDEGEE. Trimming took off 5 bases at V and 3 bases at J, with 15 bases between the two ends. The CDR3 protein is CASSPETGRYEQYF. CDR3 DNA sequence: TGTGCCAGCAGTCCCGAGACAGGCCGCTACGAGCAGTACTTC. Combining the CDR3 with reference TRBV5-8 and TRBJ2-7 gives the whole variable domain EAGVTQSPTHLIKTRGQQATLRCSPISGHTSVYWYQQALGLGLQFLLWYDEGEERNRGNFPPRFSGRQFPNYSSELNVNALELEDSALYLCASSPETGRYEQYFGPGTRLTVT.

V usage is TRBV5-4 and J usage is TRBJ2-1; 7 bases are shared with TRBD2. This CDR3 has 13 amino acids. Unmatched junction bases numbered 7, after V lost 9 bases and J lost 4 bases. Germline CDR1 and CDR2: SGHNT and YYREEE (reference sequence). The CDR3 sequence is CATLAEGYNEQFF. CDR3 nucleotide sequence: TGTGCCACTCTAGCGGAGGGGTACAATGAGCAGTTCTTC.

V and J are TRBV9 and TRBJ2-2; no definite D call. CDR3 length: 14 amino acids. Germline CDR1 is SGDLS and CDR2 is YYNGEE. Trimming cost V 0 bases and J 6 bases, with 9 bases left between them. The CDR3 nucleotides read TGTGCCAGCAGCGTAGCTAGGGTCCCCGGGGAGCTGTTTTTT. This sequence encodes CASSVARVPGELFF. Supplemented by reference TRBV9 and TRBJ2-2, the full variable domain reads DSGVTQTPKHLITATGQRVTLRCSPRSGDLSVYWYQQSLDQGLQFLIQYYNGEERAKGNILERFSAQQFPDLHSELNLSSLELGDSALYFCASSVARVPGELFFGEGSRLTVL.

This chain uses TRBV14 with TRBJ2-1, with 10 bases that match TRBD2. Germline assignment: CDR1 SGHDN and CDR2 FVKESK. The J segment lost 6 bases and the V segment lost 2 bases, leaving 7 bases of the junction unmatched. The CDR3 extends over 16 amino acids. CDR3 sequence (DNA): TGTGCCAGCAGCCAAAAACGCCTAGCGGGAGTCAATGAGCAGTTCTTC. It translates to CASSQKRLAGVNEQFF.

CDR3 residues: CSVGRLITDTQYF. CDR3 coding DNA: TGCAGCGTTGGGCGGCTTATCACAGATACGCAGTATTTT. This chain joins TRBV29-1 and TRBJ2-3; D not resolved. The CDR3 consists of 13 residues. V was clipped by 4 bases and J by 2 bases, with 10 bases between them. Per the germline V gene, CDR1 is SQVTM and CDR2 is ANQGSEA.

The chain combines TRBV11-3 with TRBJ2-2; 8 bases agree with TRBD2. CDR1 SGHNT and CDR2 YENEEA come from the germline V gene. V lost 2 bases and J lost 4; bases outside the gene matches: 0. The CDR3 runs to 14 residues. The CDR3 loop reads CASSLTSGTGELFF. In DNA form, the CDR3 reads TGTGCCAGCAGCTTAACTAGCGGCACCGGGGAGCTGTTTTTT.

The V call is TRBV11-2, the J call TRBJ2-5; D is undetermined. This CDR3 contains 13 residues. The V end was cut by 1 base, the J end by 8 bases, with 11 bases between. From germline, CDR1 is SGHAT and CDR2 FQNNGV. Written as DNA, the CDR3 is TGTGCCAGCAGCTTAGGGTGGACGGACACCCAGTACTTC. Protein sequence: CASSLGWTDTQYF.

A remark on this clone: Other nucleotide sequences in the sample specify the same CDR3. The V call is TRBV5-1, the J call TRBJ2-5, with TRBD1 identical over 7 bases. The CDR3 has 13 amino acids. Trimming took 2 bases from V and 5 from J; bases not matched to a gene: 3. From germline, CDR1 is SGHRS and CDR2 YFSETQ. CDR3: CASSLGGEETQYF. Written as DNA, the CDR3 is TGCGCCAGCAGCTTAGGGGGCGAGGAGACCCAGTACTTC.

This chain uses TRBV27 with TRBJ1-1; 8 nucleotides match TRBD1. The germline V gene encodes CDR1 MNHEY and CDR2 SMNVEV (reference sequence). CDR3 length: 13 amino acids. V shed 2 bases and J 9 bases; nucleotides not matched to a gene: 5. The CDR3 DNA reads TGTGCCAGCAGTTTAGGGACAGGTTACCAAGCTTTCTTT. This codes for CASSLGTGYQAFF.

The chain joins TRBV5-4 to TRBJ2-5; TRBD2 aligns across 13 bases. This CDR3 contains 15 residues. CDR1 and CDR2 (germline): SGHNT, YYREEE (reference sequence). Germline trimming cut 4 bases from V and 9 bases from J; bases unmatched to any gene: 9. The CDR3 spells CASSRPGTSGMSQYF. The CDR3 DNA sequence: TGTGCCAGCAGCCGACCTGGGACTAGCGGGATGTCCCAGTACTTC.

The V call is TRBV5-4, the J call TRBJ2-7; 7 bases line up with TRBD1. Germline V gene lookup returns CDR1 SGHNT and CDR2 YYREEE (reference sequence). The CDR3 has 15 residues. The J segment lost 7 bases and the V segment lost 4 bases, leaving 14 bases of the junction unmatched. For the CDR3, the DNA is TGTGCCAGCAGCCAAGGACAGGTTCACTTAGGGGAGCAGTACTTC. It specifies CASSQGQVHLGEQYF.

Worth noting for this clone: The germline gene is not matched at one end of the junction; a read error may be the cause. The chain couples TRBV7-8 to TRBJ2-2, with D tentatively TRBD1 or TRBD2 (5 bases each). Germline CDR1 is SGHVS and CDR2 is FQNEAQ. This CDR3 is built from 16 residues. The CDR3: CASSLADRFYTGELFF. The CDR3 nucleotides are TGTGCCAGCAGCCTAGCCGACAGATTCTACACCGGGGAGCTGTTTTTT.

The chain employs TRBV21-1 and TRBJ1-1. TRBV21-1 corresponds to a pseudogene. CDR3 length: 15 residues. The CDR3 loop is CASSKREIKNTEAFF. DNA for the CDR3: TGTGCCAGCAGCAAACGGGAGATAAAGAACACTGAAGCTTTCTTT.

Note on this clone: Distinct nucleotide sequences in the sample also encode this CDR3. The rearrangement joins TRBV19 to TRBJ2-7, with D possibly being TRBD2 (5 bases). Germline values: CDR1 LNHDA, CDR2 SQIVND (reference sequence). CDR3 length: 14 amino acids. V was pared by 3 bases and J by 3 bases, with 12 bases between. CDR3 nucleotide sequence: TGTGCCAGTAGTATCCAAGGGAGCAGCTACGAGCAGTACTTC. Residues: CASSIQGSSYEQYF.

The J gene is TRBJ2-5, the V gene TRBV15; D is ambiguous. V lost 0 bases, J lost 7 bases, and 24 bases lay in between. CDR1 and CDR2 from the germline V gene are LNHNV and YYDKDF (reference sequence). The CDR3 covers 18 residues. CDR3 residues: CATSRDPLTGPSIGTQYF. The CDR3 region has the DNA TGTGCCACCAGCAGAGATCCCCTGACCGGCCCTAGTATTGGGACCCAGTACTTC.

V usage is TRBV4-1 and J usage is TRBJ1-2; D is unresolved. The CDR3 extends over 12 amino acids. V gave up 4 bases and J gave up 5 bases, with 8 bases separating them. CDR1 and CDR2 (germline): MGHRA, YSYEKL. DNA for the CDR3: TGCGCCAGCAGCCCCAACGGGTATGGCTACACCTTC. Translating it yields CASSPNGYGYTF.

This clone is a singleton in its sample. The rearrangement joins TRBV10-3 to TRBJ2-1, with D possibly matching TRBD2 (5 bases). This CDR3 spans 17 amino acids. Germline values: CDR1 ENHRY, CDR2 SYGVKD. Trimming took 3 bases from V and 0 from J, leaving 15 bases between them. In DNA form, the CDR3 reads TGTGCCATCAGTGAAGATCTGACGGGATTCTCCTACAATGAGCAGTTCTTC. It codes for CAISEDLTGFSYNEQFF.

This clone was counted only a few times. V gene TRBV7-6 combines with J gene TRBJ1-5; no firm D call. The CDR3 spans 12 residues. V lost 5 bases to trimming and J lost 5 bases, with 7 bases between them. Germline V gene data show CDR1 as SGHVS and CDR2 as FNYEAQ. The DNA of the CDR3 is TGTGCCAGCAGCCAACGTGATCAGCCCCAGCATTTT. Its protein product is CASSQRDQPQHF.

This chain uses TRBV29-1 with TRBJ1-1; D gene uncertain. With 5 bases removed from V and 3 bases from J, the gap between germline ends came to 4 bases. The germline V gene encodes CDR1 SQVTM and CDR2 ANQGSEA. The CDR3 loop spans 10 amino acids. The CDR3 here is CSVRDTEAFF. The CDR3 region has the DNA TGCAGCGTTAGAGACACTGAAGCTTTCTTT.